Sequencing of this T cell receptor (beta chain) was carried out in a study of blood T cell repertoires in COVID-19. Authors' analysis steps: From reference gene primer amplification, estimates of nucleated cell counts were derived. Sequencing was performed with immunoSEQ multiplex PCR; in TCRdb, only in-frame clones are kept and a portion is missing. The D gene and trimming were derived from the DNA, and the V and J assignments and clone size from that table. This repertoire shows 400,000 or so clones, 70% to 90% found once; its top ten account for approximately 1.5%. Seattle's enrolled individuals joined amid active infection and were then monitored longitudinally. CDR1 is DFQATT and CDR2 is SNEGSKA in the germline V gene (reference sequence). The CDR3 contains 10 residues. V was clipped by 5 bases and J by 7 bases, with 8 bases between them.

The clonotype comes from a woman aged 35 to 49 with COVID-19, enrolled during active disease. This rearrangement joins TRBV20-1 to TRBJ1-2; D ambiguous. Sequencing was carried out using peripheral blood. DNA for the CDR3: TGCAGTGCTCCCCAGCGTGGCTACACCTTC. It encodes CSAPQRGYTF.